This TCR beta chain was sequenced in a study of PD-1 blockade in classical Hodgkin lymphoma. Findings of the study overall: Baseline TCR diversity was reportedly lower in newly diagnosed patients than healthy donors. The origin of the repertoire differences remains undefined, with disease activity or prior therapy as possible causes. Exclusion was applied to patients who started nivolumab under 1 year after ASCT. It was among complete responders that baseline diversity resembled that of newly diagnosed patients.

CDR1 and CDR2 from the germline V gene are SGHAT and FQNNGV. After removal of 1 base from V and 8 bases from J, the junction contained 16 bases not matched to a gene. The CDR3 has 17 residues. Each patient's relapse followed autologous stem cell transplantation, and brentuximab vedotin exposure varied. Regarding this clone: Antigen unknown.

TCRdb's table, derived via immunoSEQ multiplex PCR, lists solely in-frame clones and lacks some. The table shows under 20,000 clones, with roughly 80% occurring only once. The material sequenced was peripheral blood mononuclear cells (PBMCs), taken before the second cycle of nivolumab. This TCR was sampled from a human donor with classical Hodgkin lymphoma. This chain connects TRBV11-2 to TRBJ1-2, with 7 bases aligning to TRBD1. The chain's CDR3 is CASSLVRRQGGEGGYTF. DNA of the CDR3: TGTGCCAGCAGCTTAGTTAGAAGACAGGGCGGGGAAGGCGGCTACACCTTC.